Following are 23 T cell receptor beta chains from one sample sequenced in a study of blood T cell repertoires in COVID-19. The repertoire was sequenced with immunoSEQ multiplex PCR; TCRdb's copy has only in-frame clones and lacks some. The sample contains some 370,000 clones, around 89% of which appear only once. The sample was peripheral blood. The source is a man younger than 30 with active or convalescent COVID-19.

The chain links TRBV7-2 to TRBJ2-7; D might be TRBD2 (6 bases). Trimming pared 5 bases from V and 0 bases from J, leaving 17 bases between. The germline V gene has CDR1 SGHTA and CDR2 FQGNSA. The CDR3 consists of 16 residues. The CDR3 loop reads CASSPPIGRTSYEQYF. DNA for the CDR3: TGTGCCAGCAGCCCACCCATCGGGAGAACCTCCTACGAGCAGTACTTC.

This chain connects TRBV20-1 to TRBJ2-1; a possible D gene is TRBD1 (6 bases). This CDR3 is 20 amino acids long. Per the germline V gene, CDR1 is DFQATT and CDR2 is SNEGSKA (reference sequence). Trimming shortened V by 3 bases and J by 4 bases, and 31 bases separated the two germline ends. The CDR3 protein is CSASQTGHEGEYGSYNEQFF. DNA of the CDR3: TGCAGTGCTAGTCAAACGGGACATGAGGGGGAATACGGGTCTTACAATGAGCAGTTCTTC.

This sequence joins TRBV7-2 and TRBJ1-2, with 7 nucleotides matching TRBD1. CDR3 length equals 17 residues. With 4 bases clipped from V and 2 bases from J, the junction kept 13 bases outside the gene matches. Germline values: CDR1 SGHTA, CDR2 FQGNSA. The CDR3 spells CASSSRGQGVENYGYTF. The CDR3 nucleotides are TGTGCCAGCAGCTCGCGAGGCCAGGGGGTGGAAAACTATGGCTACACCTTC.

The chain recombines TRBV7-3 with TRBJ2-7; D is ambiguous. Looked up from germline, CDR1 is SGHTA and CDR2 is FQGTGA. Trimming removed 5 bases from V and 6 bases from J, with 14 bases in between. The CDR3 has 13 amino acids. The CDR3 DNA follows: TGTGCCAGCAGCCTAGGAGAAGCTCTCGAGCAGTACTTC. It yields the protein CASSLGEALEQYF.

This chain joins TRBV6-2 or TRBV6-3 and TRBJ1-1, with D hard to call. Germline values: CDR1 MNHEY, CDR2 SVGEGT. Trimming stripped 3 bases from V and 0 bases from J, with 8 bases between. This CDR3 has 14 residues. Written as DNA, the CDR3 is TGTGCCAGCAGTTATGTTTACATGAACACTGAAGCTTTCTTT. Amino acid sequence: CASSYVYMNTEAFF.

The J gene is TRBJ2-3, the V gene TRBV6-5, with a possible D match to TRBD2 (5 bases). CDR1 is MNHEY, CDR2 SVGAGI, per germline. V lost 8 bases to trimming and J lost 1 base, with 7 bases between them. The CDR3 covers 12 residues. CDR3 DNA sequence: TGTGCCAGCTGGCGGGGCACAGATACGCAGTATTTT. Translating gives CASWRGTDTQYF.

The gene calls are TRBV28 and TRBJ2-7; D remains ambiguous. Trimming took off 6 bases at V and 3 bases at J, with 12 bases between the two ends. Germline V gene data show CDR1 as MDHEN and CDR2 as SYDVKM. This CDR3 is 13 amino acids long. The CDR3 reads CASSPGPIYEQYF. As DNA, the CDR3 is TGTGCCAGCAGCCCGGGTCCAATCTACGAGCAGTACTTC.

This chain links TRBV7-2 with TRBJ1-2; D not resolved. This CDR3 contains 13 residues. Trimming shortened V by 5 bases and J by 8 bases, and 15 bases separated the two germline ends. Germline V gene sequence: CDR1 SGHTA, CDR2 FQGNSA. DNA of the CDR3: TGTGCCAGCAGCCCCAGCGGCCCGGAGGGCTACACCTTC. Residues: CASSPSGPEGYTF. Drawing the rest from reference TRBV7-2 and TRBJ1-2, the complete variable domain is GAGVSQSPSNKVTEKGKDVELRCDPISGHTALYWYRQSLGQGLEFLIYFQGNSAPDKSGLPSDRFSAERTGGSVSTLTIQRTQQEDSAVYLCASSPSGPEGYTFGSGTRLTVV.

The genes are TRBV19 and TRBJ2-3; 8 bases are a match to TRBD2. The germline V gene has CDR1 LNHDA and CDR2 SQIVND (reference sequence). CDR3 length equals 14 residues. J gave up 8 bases and V 6 bases, and 10 bases lay outside the gene matches. CDR3 DNA sequence: TGTGCCAGTAGAAGTCCCGGGACTAGAAGTACGCAGTATTTT. Encoded protein: CASRSPGTRSTQYF.

The chain recombines TRBV9 with TRBJ2-7; no definite D call. V lost 3 bases, J lost 5 bases, and 15 bases lay in between. CDR3 length equals 14 residues. Germline V gene data show CDR1 as SGDLS and CDR2 as YYNGEE. The CDR3 region has the DNA TGTGCCAGCAGCGGAGGTAGTAGCAGCGACGAGCAGTACTTC. Translated, it gives CASSGGSSSDEQYF.

This clone was seen a handful of times. The chain carries TRBV9 and TRBJ2-5, with D perhaps matching TRBD2 (6 bases). The ends were cut back, 7 bases at V and 2 bases at J, with 15 bases in the middle. CDR3 length: 14 amino acids. Per germline, CDR1 SGDLS and CDR2 YYNGEE. The CDR3 nucleotides are TGTGCCAGCGGCATCGGGACTGTTCAAGAGACCCAGTACTTC. This codes for CASGIGTVQETQYF.

The gene calls are TRBV7-2 and TRBJ1-4; tentative D call: TRBD1 (6 bases). There are 14 residues in the CDR3. The germline V and J ends were trimmed by 1 base and 4 bases, with 7 bases remaining between them. In germline, CDR1 is SGHTA, CDR2 FQGNSA. CDR3 nucleotide sequence: TGTGCCAGCAGCTTAGGGACAGTTAATGAAAAACTGTTTTTT. Translated: CASSLGTVNEKLFF.

This CDR3 reads CASSDRVEETQYF. CDR3 DNA sequence: TGTGCCAGCAGCGACAGGGTGGAAGAGACCCAGTACTTC. V gene TRBV7-2 combines with J gene TRBJ2-5; 7 bases are shared with TRBD1. V was clipped by 5 bases and J by 3 bases; unmatched bases: 3. There are 13 residues in the CDR3. Germline lookup yields CDR1 SGHTA and CDR2 FQGNSA.

This clone was observed a handful of times. J is TRBJ2-7 and V is TRBV27; D may be TRBD1 (6 bases). V was shortened by 0 bases and J by 6 bases, with 9 bases between the two germline ends. CDR1 is MNHEY, CDR2 SMNVEV, per germline (reference sequence). The CDR3 contains 13 residues. Written as DNA, the CDR3 is TGTGCCAGCAGTTTATCGAGGGGGTTCGAGCAGTACTTC. Residues: CASSLSRGFEQYF.

This chain connects TRBV5-1 to TRBJ2-7, with TRBD2 matching 9 bases. The CDR3 extends over 13 amino acids. Unmatched junction bases numbered 3, after V lost 1 base and J lost 7 bases. Germline V gene lookup returns CDR1 SGHRS and CDR2 YFSETQ. CDR3 DNA sequence: TGCGCCAGCAGCTTGACCCTAGCGGGGGAGCAGTACTTC. Protein sequence: CASSLTLAGEQYF.

The V gene is TRBV7-2, the J gene TRBJ2-5; TRBD2 aligns across 8 bases. The CDR3 extends over 14 amino acids. The V segment lost 6 bases and the J segment 1 base; nucleotides outside the gene matches: 4. The V gene's germline CDR1 is SGHTA and CDR2 FQGNSA. CDR3 coding DNA: TGTGCCAGCAGACTAAGCGGGGGCCAAGAGACCCAGTACTTC. Amino acid sequence: CASRLSGGQETQYF.

The V gene is TRBV6-5, the J gene TRBJ1-1; TRBD1 might be the D (5 bases). The ends were cut back, 7 bases at V and 0 bases at J, with 12 bases in the middle. The CDR3 is made up of 14 amino acids. Germline CDR1 and CDR2: MNHEY and SVGAGI. The CDR3 spells CASNPGNLNTEAFF. The DNA of the CDR3 is TGTGCCAGCAATCCAGGGAACCTGAACACTGAAGCTTTCTTT.

This chain links TRBV28 with TRBJ2-5; 7 bases are shared with TRBD2. V dropped 3 bases and J dropped 5; count of bases not matched to a gene: 12. The CDR3 consists of 16 residues. Germline V gene lookup returns CDR1 MDHEN and CDR2 SYDVKM. The CDR3 sequence is CASSFVWQREGETQYF. As DNA, the CDR3 is TGTGCCAGCAGTTTTGTCTGGCAGCGGGAAGGGGAGACCCAGTACTTC.

The CDR3 region is CATGGASSYNEQFF. CDR3 nucleotides: TGTGCCACCGGGGGGGCGAGCTCCTACAATGAGCAGTTCTTC. The V call is TRBV24-1, the J call TRBJ2-1; D is possibly TRBD2 (7 bases). This CDR3 contains 14 residues. V lost 9 bases and J lost 0, with 11 bases in between. Germline CDR1 reads KGHDR; CDR2 reads SFDVKD.

This chain links TRBV10-3 with TRBJ1-6; 8 bases agree with TRBD1. This CDR3 has 14 amino acids. The V segment lost 6 bases and the J segment 9 bases; nucleotides outside the gene matches: 7. Germline CDR1 reads ENHRY; CDR2 reads SYGVKD. CDR3 DNA: TGTGCCATCAGCACGGGACAGGATCGTTCACCCCTCCACTTT. Translation: CAISTGQDRSPLHF.

The rearrangement uses TRBV19 and TRBJ1-2; possible D gene TRBD1, 6 bases. CDR3 length: 14 amino acids. Between the trimmed V and J ends, which lost 10 bases and 8 bases, there was a span of 23 bases. Germline lookup yields CDR1 LNHDA and CDR2 SQIVND (reference sequence). The CDR3 DNA reads TGTGCCACCTTCGAACGTGGGGGCCCTAGGGGCTACACCTTC. Protein sequence: CATFERGGPRGYTF.

The chain uses TRBV5-1 and TRBJ1-5; D is possibly TRBD1 (5 bases). V was clipped by 5 bases and J by 6 bases, with 12 bases between them. This CDR3 spans 13 amino acids. CDR1 is SGHRS, CDR2 YFSETQ, per germline. For the CDR3, the DNA is TGCGCCAGCAGTTTAGGGGTAGGTCAGCCCCAGCATTTT. It codes for CASSLGVGQPQHF. The variable domain in full, completed from reference TRBV5-1 and TRBJ1-5, reads KAGVTQTPRYLIKTRGQQVTLSCSPISGHRSVSWYQQTPGQGLQFLFEYFSETQRNKGNFPGRFSGRQFSNSRSEMNVSTLELGDSALYLCASSLGVGQPQHFGDGTRLSIL.

V and J are TRBV6-5 and TRBJ2-3; D is ambiguous. This CDR3 is 12 amino acids long. Trimming removed 6 bases at V and 0 bases at J, with 4 bases between. The germline gives CDR1 MNHEY, CDR2 SVGAGI. The CDR3 sequence: CASRSSTDTQYF. CDR3 nucleotide sequence: TGTGCCAGCAGGAGCAGCACAGATACGCAGTATTTT.